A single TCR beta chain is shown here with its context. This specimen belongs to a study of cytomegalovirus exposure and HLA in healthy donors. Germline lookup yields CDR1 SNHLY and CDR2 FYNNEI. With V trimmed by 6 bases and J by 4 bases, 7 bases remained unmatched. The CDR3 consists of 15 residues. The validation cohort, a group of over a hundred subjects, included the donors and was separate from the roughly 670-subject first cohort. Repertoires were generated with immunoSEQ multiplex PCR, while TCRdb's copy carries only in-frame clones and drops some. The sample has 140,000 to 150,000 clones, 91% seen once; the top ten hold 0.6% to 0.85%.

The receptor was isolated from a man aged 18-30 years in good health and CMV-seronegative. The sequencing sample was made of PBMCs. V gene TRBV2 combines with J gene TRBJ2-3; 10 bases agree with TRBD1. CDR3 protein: CASRTTGGAADTQYF. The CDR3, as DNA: TGTGCCAGCAGAACGACAGGGGGCGCAGCAGATACGCAGTATTTT.